This TCR beta chain was obtained from a study of T cell repertoires in cytomegalovirus infection. Points on this clonotype: Its antigen remains unidentified.

Each CDR3 protein gets one entry after TCRdb re-called the reads with MiXCR. The sample yields roughly 570,000 distinct CDR3 sequences, 40% seen once. Germline V gives CDR1 SEHNR, CDR2 FQNEAQ (reference sequence). Trimming stripped 7 bases from V and 4 bases from J, with 13 bases between. The CDR3 covers 13 residues. The sample was cultured PBMCs, taken from culture after CMV antigen stimulation. This chain connects TRBV7-9 to TRBJ1-1; TRBD1 might be the D (6 bases). The receptor's source is a human donor in good health (CMV status not recorded). Some clones in this sample may be carry-over from other donors' samples. CDR3 in amino acids: CASKRGGGTEAFF. The CDR3 DNA is TGTGCCAGCAAACGAGGAGGGGGCACTGAAGCTTTCTTT.